The rows below give T cell receptor beta chains drawn from one sample of a study of memory CD4+ T cells and cytomegalovirus serostatus. The repertoire was sequenced with immunoSEQ multiplex PCR; TCRdb's copy has only in-frame clones and lacks some. Among 40,000 or so clones listed, approximately 78% were seen once. Sequencing input: memory CD4+ T cells from blood. These receptors were collected from an adult in good health and CMV-seronegative. CDR3s include the opening cysteine and the closing phenylalanine or tryptophan. The D gene is left open where the match is weak. Clone size is given for some rows only: seen once, a few or many times, or a class if the clone is expanded.

.,TRBJ1-1,TRBV9,14,TRBD1,TGTGCCAGCAGCCCCAGGGGGCAGGGCACTGAAGCTTTCTTT,CASSPRGQGTEAFF
.,TRBJ1-1,TRBV6-1,12,TRBD1,TGTGCCAGCAGGGGGACAGGGTCAGAAGCTTTCTTT,CASRGTGSEAFF
.,TRBJ2-7,TRBV2,13,.,TGTGCCAGCAGTGTCAACAGGGTCCACGAGCAGTACTTC,CASSVNRVHEQYF
.,TRBJ1-1,TRBV25-1,15,.,TGTGCCAGCAGTCAAACGACAGCCGTGAACACTGAAGCTTTCTTT,CASSQTTAVNTEAFF
.,TRBJ2-7,TRBV29-1,12,.,TGCAGCGTTGATGGGTCTAGACACGAGCAGTACTTC,CSVDGSRHEQYF
.,TRBJ2-1,TRBV11-3,17,TRBD2,TGTGCCAGCAGCTTGGGAGCGGGGGGGTTCTCCTACAATGAGCAGTTCTTC,CASSLGAGGFSYNEQFF
few,TRBJ1-2,TRBV2,13,TRBD1,TGTGCCAGCACTCTGGGACAGGGCTATGGCTACACCTTC,CASTLGQGYGYTF
.,TRBJ2-6,TRBV14,20,.,TGTGCCAGCAGCCAAGGGTGGAGCGCAGGAGCAAAATCTGGGGCCAACGTCCTGACTTTC,CASSQGWSAGAKSGANVLTF
.,TRBJ2-4,TRBV4-1,12,.,TGCGCCAGCAGCCAAACAGGGCCCATTCAGTACTTC,CASSQTGPIQYF
.,TRBJ2-3,TRBV5-1,15,TRBD2,TGCGCCAGCAGCAAGATAGCGGGGGGGAGAGATACGCAGTATTTT,CASSKIAGGRDTQYF
.,TRBJ1-3,TRBV29-1,13,.,TGCAGCGTTGAAATGTTCTCTGGAAACACCATATATTTT,CSVEMFSGNTIYF
few,TRBJ1-5,TRBV6-5,12,.,TGTGCCAGCGGGGACGGCGATCAGCCCCAGCATTTT,CASGDGDQPQHF
.,TRBJ1-2,TRBV6-5,14,.,TGTGCCAGCAGGCGAGACGCCGTCGGCTATGGCTACACCTTC,CASRRDAVGYGYTF
.,TRBJ1-5,TRBV19,14,.,TGTGCCAGTAGTCCGCAAGTTAGCAATCAGCCCCAGCATTTT,CASSPQVSNQPQHF
.,TRBJ1-5,TRBV4-2,15,.,TGTGCCAGCAGCCAAGATCCAAGGGGGGATCAGCCCCAGCATTTT,CASSQDPRGDQPQHF
.,TRBJ1-2,TRBV6-1,15,TRBD1,TGTGCCAGCACCCAGGAGGGACAGGGACCTTTTGGCTACACCTTC,CASTQEGQGPFGYTF
.,TRBJ1-5,TRBV30,16,.,TGTGCCTGGAGGAATTCAGGCGGAGGAAGCGGTCAGCCCCAGCATTTT,CAWRNSGGGSGQPQHF
once,TRBJ1-4,TRBV6-5,14,.,TGTGCCAGCAGTTACCGACCGATCACTGAAAAACTGTTTTTT,CASSYRPITEKLFF
.,TRBJ2-7,TRBV6-5,12,.,TGTGCCAGCAGTTCGACAGGTTACGAGCAGTACTTC,CASSSTGYEQYF
.,TRBJ2-6,TRBV7-9,15,.,TGTGCCAGCAGCTTAGAACGTTCTGGGGCCAACGTCCTGACTTTC,CASSLERSGANVLTF
few,TRBJ1-1,TRBV30,11,.,TGTGCCTGGAGTCCTCGTCAGGAGGCTTTCTTT,CAWSPRQEAFF
.,TRBJ1-2,TRBV5-5,15,.,TGTGCCAGCAGCTCCTCGTCGTTAACTAACTATGGCTACACCTTC,CASSSSSLTNYGYTF